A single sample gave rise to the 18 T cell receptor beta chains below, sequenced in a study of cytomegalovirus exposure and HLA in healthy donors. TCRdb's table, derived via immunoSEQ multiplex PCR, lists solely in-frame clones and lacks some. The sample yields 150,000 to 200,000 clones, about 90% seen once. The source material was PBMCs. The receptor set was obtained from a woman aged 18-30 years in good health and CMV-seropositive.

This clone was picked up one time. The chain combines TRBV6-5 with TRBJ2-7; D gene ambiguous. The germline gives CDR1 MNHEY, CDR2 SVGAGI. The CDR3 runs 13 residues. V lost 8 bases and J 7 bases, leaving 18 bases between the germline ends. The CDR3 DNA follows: TGTGCCAGCCAAACCGAAACCTTCGGGGAGCAGTACTTC. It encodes CASQTETFGEQYF.

This CDR3 reads CASSPRTAHNYGYTF. The CDR3 coding sequence is TGTGCCAGCTCACCACGCACAGCCCATAACTATGGCTACACCTTC. V and J are TRBV18 and TRBJ1-2; no definite D call. Germline V gives CDR1 KGHSH, CDR2 LQKENI. V lost 1 base and J 1 base, leaving 10 bases between the germline ends. The CDR3 spans 15 residues.

CDR3 bases: TGTGCCAGCAGCCTACTAGCGGGAGTTCCCGGGGAGCTGTTTTTT. This translates into CASSLLAGVPGELFF. This rearrangement joins TRBV28 to TRBJ2-2, with 11 bases aligning to TRBD2. V trimming: 6 bases; J trimming: 6 bases; junction bases outside the gene matches: 6. The CDR3 length is 15 residues. Germline V gene data show CDR1 as MDHEN and CDR2 as SYDVKM.

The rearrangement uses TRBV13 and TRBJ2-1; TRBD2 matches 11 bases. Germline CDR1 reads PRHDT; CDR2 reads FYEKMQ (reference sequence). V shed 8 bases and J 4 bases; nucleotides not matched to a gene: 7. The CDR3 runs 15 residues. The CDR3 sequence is CASRLAGGRYNEQFF. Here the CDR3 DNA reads TGTGCCAGCCGGTTAGCGGGAGGGCGTTACAATGAGCAGTTCTTC.

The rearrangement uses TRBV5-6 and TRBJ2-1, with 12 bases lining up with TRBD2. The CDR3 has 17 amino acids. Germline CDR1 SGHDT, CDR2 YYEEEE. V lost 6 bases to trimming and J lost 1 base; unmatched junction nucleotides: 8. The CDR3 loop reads CASTSSLAGGSYNEQFF. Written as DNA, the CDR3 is TGTGCCAGCACCTCGTCGCTAGCGGGGGGGTCCTACAATGAGCAGTTCTTC.

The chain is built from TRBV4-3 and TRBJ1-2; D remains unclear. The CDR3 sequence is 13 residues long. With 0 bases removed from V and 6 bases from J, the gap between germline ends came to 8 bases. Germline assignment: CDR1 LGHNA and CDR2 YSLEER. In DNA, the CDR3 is TGCGCCAGCAGCCAAGATTACCTAGATGGCTACACCTTC. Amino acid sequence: CASSQDYLDGYTF.

This CDR3 is CASSFSTGTTHVQYF. CDR3 nucleotides: TGTGCCAGCAGTTTCTCCACCGGGACTACCCATGTGCAGTACTTC. The chain carries TRBV28 and TRBJ2-7; TRBD2 agrees at 7 bases. Germline V gene data show CDR1 as MDHEN and CDR2 as SYDVKM. Germline trimming cut 3 bases from V and 9 bases from J; bases unmatched to any gene: 14. This CDR3 contains 15 residues.

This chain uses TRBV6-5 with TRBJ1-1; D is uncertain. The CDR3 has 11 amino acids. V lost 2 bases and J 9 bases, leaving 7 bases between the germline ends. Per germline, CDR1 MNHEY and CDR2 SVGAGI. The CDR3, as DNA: TGTGCCAGCAGTTACGGCAGTAAAGCTTTCTTT. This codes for CASSYGSKAFF.

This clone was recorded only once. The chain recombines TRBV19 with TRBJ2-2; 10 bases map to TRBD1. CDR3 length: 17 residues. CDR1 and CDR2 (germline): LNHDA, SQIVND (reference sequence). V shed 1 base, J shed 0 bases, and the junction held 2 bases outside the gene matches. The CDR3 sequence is CASSIAGTGANTGELFF. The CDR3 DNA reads TGTGCCAGTAGTATAGCCGGGACAGGGGCGAACACCGGGGAGCTGTTTTTT.

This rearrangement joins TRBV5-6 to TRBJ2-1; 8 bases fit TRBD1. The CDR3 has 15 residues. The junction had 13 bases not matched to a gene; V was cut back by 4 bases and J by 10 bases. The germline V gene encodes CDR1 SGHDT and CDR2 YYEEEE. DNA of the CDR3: TGTGCCAGCAGCGCGGCCCGACAGGGGTTCCGAGAGCAGTTCTTC. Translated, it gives CASSAARQGFREQFF.

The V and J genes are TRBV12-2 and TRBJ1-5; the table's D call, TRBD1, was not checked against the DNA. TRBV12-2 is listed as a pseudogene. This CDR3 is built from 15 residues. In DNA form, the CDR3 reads TGTGCAAGTCGACCTCGGACAGGGGGAAATCAGCCCCAGCATTTT. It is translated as CASRPRTGGNQPQHF.

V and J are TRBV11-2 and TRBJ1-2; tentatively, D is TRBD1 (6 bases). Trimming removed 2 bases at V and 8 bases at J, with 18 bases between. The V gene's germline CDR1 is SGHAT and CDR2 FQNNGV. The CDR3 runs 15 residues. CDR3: CASSLTGRRKKGYTF. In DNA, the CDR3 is TGTGCCAGCAGCTTAACAGGGCGGAGGAAGAAAGGCTACACCTTC.

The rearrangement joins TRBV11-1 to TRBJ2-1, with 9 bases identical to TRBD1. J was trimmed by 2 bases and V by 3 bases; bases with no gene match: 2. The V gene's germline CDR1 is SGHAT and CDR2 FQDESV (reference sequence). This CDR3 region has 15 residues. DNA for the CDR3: TGTGCCAGCAGCTTGGGACAGGGACCCTACAATGAGCAGTTCTTC. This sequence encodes CASSLGQGPYNEQFF. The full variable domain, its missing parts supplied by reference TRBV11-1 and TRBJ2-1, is EAEVAQSPRYKITEKSQAVAFWCDPISGHATLYWYRQILGQGPELLVQFQDESVVDDSQLPKDRFSAERLKGVDSTLKIQPAELGDSAMYLCASSLGQGPYNEQFFGPGTRLTVL.

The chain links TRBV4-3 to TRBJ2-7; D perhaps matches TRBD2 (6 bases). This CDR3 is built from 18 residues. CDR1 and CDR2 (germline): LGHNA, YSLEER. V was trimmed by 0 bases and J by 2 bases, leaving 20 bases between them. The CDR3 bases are TGCGCCAGCAGCCAAGAGCTTCGGGCCTCTTGGGGGGCCTACGAGCAGTACTTC. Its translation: CASSQELRASWGAYEQYF.

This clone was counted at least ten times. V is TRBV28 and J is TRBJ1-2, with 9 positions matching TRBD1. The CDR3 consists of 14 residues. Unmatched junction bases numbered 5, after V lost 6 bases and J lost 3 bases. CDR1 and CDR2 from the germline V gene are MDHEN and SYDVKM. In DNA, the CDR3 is TGTGCCAGCAGCACCGGGACAGGGTACTATGGCTACACCTTC. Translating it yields CASSTGTGYYGYTF.

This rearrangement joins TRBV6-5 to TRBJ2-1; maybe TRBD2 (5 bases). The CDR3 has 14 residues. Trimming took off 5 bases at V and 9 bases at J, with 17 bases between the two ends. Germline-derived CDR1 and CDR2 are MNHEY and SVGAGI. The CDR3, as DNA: TGTGCCAGCAGTCGAGCGGTTACGGGAACTGAGCAGTTCTTC. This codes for CASSRAVTGTEQFF.

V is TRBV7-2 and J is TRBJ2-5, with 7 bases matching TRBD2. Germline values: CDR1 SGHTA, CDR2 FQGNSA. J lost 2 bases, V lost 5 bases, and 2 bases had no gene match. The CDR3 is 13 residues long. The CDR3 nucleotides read TGTGCCAGCAGCGGGGGAGGGCAAGAGACCCAGTACTTC. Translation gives CASSGGGQETQYF.

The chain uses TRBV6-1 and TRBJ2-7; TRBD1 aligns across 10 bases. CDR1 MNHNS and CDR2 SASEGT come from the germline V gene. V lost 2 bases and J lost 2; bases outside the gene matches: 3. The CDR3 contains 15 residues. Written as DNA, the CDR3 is TGTGCCAGCAGTGAAAGACAGGGGGCCCCCTACGAGCAGTACTTC. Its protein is CASSERQGAPYEQYF.